This passage covers 28 T cell receptor beta chains from one sample sequenced in a study of blood T cell repertoires in COVID-19. The method was immunoSEQ multiplex PCR; TCRdb's version includes in-frame clones alone and lacks a portion of them. The data show approximately 74,000 clones, 79% seen once. Sequences were obtained from peripheral blood. The receptors here all came from a man in his 60s with acute or convalescent COVID-19.

The V call is TRBV27, the J call TRBJ1-2, with 9 bases fitting TRBD1. CDR1 and CDR2 from the germline V gene are MNHEY and SMNVEV (reference sequence). V dropped 6 bases and J dropped 3; count of bases not matched to a gene: 14. CDR3 length: 17 residues. The CDR3 DNA follows: TGTGCCAGCAGATCCAGGACAGGGGATGACGAAGACTATGGCTACACCTTC. This encodes CASRSRTGDDEDYGYTF.

The chain employs TRBV7-9 and TRBJ1-1; D is perhaps TRBD1 (6 bases). CDR3 length equals 14 residues. Germline CDR1 is SEHNR and CDR2 is FQNEAQ (reference sequence). Trimming pared 6 bases from V and 4 bases from J, leaving 15 bases between. This CDR3 is CASSPQQGSTEAFF. The CDR3 DNA sequence: TGTGCCAGCAGTCCTCAACAGGGTTCCACTGAAGCTTTCTTT. Combining the CDR3 with reference TRBV7-9 and TRBJ1-1 gives the whole variable domain DTGVSQNPRHKITKRGQNVTFRCDPISEHNRLYWYRQTLGQGPEFLTYFQNEAQLEKSRLLSDRFSAERPKGSFSTLEIQRTEQGDSAMYLCASSPQQGSTEAFFGQGTRLTVV.

The V and J genes are TRBV19 and TRBJ1-1, with D uncertain. This CDR3 has 13 residues. V lost 0 bases, J lost 3 bases, and 5 bases lay in between. In germline, CDR1 is LNHDA, CDR2 SQIVND (reference sequence). The CDR3 DNA sequence: TGTGCCAGTAGTATAGAGGAGTACACTGAAGCTTTCTTT. Translated: CASSIEEYTEAFF. The variable domain in full, completed from reference TRBV19 and TRBJ1-1, reads DGGITQSPKYLFRKEGQNVTLSCEQNLNHDAMYWYRQDPGQGLRLIYYSQIVNDFQKGDIAEGYSVSREKKESFPLTVTSAQKNPTAFYLCASSIEEYTEAFFGQGTRLTVV.

J is TRBJ1-1 and V is TRBV20-1; D may be TRBD1 (5 bases). CDR1 and CDR2 from the germline V gene are DFQATT and SNEGSKA (reference sequence). The CDR3 runs 14 residues. The V end was cut by 3 bases, the J end by 4 bases, with 15 bases between. For the CDR3, the DNA is TGCAGTGCTAGTAGACAGTTGGATTTCACTGAAGCTTTCTTT. Translated, it gives CSASRQLDFTEAFF.

This sequence joins TRBV7-3 and TRBJ2-2; possible D gene TRBD2, 5 bases. Trimming took off 3 bases at V and 7 bases at J, with 15 bases between the two ends. CDR3 length: 15 amino acids. Germline CDR1 is SGHTA and CDR2 is FQGTGA. The CDR3 nucleotides read TGTGCCAGCAGCTTGCAGAGCGATCGGGACGGGGAGCTGTTTTTT. Its translation is CASSLQSDRDGELFF.

The DNA for the CDR3 is TGTGCCAGCAAGGGGGGGCCGGGCTATGGCTACACCTTC. The encoded protein is CASKGGPGYGYTF. This chain uses TRBV6-6 with TRBJ1-2; possible D gene TRBD1, 6 bases. Germline values: CDR1 MNHNY, CDR2 SVGAGI (reference sequence). CDR3 length equals 13 residues. Deletions cut 7 bases from V and 4 bases from J, with 13 bases between.

The V gene is TRBV25-1, the J gene TRBJ2-7, with D maybe TRBD2 (6 bases). Trimming pared 1 base from V and 9 bases from J, leaving 10 bases between. Per germline, CDR1 MGHDK and CDR2 SYGVNS. The CDR3 covers 12 residues. The chain's CDR3 is CASSELGGVQYF. CDR3 DNA: TGTGCCAGCAGTGAATTGGGCGGGGTGCAGTACTTC.

V is TRBV30 and J is TRBJ1-3; D not certain. The CDR3 has 13 amino acids. Trimming removed 2 bases at V and 3 bases at J, with 8 bases between. Germline-derived CDR1 and CDR2 are GTSNPN and SVGIG (reference sequence). The CDR3 nucleotides are TGTGCCTGGAGTCTCGGGGTTGGAAACACCATATATTTT. Translation gives CAWSLGVGNTIYF.

The V call is TRBV13, the J call TRBJ2-1, with D tentatively TRBD1 (7 bases). CDR1 and CDR2 (germline): PRHDT, FYEKMQ (reference sequence). The CDR3 loop spans 16 amino acids. The V and J ends lost 5 bases and 7 bases respectively, with 21 bases between them. CDR3 coding DNA: TGTGCCAGCAGCATTAGGGGTCCCAGGGGGGTGAATGAGCAGTTCTTC. Translated: CASSIRGPRGVNEQFF.

The chain employs TRBV5-1 and TRBJ2-3, with TRBD2 matching 9 bases. CDR3 length equals 16 residues. V was pared by 0 bases and J by 1 base, with 3 bases of the junction left unmatched. Germline CDR1 and CDR2: SGHRS and YFSETQ. CDR3 nucleotides: TGCGCCAGCAGCTTGGGAGTAGCGGGGGGCACAGATACGCAGTATTTT. The encoded protein is CASSLGVAGGTDTQYF.

The chain links TRBV29-1 to TRBJ2-3, with 7 bases matching TRBD1. The CDR3 length is 13 residues. V shed 7 bases and J 2 bases; nucleotides not matched to a gene: 6. Looked up from germline, CDR1 is SQVTM and CDR2 is ANQGSEA. The CDR3 coding sequence is TGCAGCGAAATAGACAGGGTCACAGATACGCAGTATTTT. Residues: CSEIDRVTDTQYF.

There are a few counts of this clone. J is TRBJ1-2 and V is TRBV7-2; 8 nucleotides align to TRBD1. The ends lost 6 bases at V and 4 bases at J; junction bases unmatched: 4. This CDR3 contains 13 residues. Looked up from germline, CDR1 is SGHTA and CDR2 is FQGNSA. The CDR3 is CASSPDRAYGYTF. The CDR3 DNA reads TGTGCCAGCAGTCCGGACAGGGCCTATGGCTACACCTTC.

This chain links TRBV6-6 with TRBJ1-1; D not certain. This CDR3 spans 14 amino acids. Trimming took off 6 bases at V and 0 bases at J, with 11 bases between the two ends. CDR1 is MNHNY and CDR2 is SVGAGI in the germline V gene (reference sequence). The CDR3 loop is CASRIEGMNTEAFF. DNA for the CDR3: TGTGCCAGCAGAATAGAGGGCATGAACACTGAAGCTTTCTTT.

This clone has a single count. V and J are TRBV4-1 and TRBJ2-7, with D tentatively TRBD2 (5 bases). CDR3 length: 14 amino acids. Between the trimmed V and J ends, which lost 0 bases and 5 bases, there was a span of 11 bases. Germline V gene lookup returns CDR1 MGHRA and CDR2 YSYEKL. As DNA, the CDR3 is TGCGCCAGCAGCCAAGATCCAAGGCGGGACGAGCAGTACTTC. This sequence encodes CASSQDPRRDEQYF.

The CDR3 DNA reads as TGTGCTAGTGGTTTGGTTAGAGATGGGGAGGGACTTCTGAACACTGAAGCTTTCTTT. Protein sequence: CASGLVRDGEGLLNTEAFF. The V and J genes are TRBV12-5 and TRBJ1-1; a possible D gene is TRBD1 (5 bases). Germline assignment: CDR1 LGHNT and CDR2 FRNRAP. The CDR3 has 19 amino acids. The V end was cut by 0 bases, the J end by 0 bases, with 20 bases between.

The rearrangement joins TRBV29-1 to TRBJ1-4, with 7 positions matching TRBD1. The germline gives CDR1 SQVTM, CDR2 ANQGSEA. The V gene end was trimmed by 6 bases and the J gene end by 5 bases; junction bases not matched to a gene: 6. The CDR3 loop spans 13 amino acids. As DNA, the CDR3 is TGCAGCGTGGGGACCAGGGGGAATGAAAAACTGTTTTTT. Amino acid sequence: CSVGTRGNEKLFF.

The rearrangement uses TRBV7-6 and TRBJ1-1; 8 bases align to TRBD1. CDR3 length equals 11 residues. Trimming took 8 bases from V and 8 from J; bases not matched to a gene: 4. Per the germline V gene, CDR1 is SGHVS and CDR2 is FNYEAQ. CDR3 amino acids: CASQQGVEAFF. DNA for the CDR3: TGTGCCAGCCAACAGGGGGTAGAAGCTTTCTTT.

For this clone: At one end the junction does not follow the germline gene, possibly because of a read error. This chain links TRBV7-7 with TRBJ2-6; D is perhaps TRBD1 (5 bases). The V gene's germline CDR1 is SSHAT and CDR2 FNYEAQ (reference sequence). The CDR3 is 16 amino acids. CDR3: CASSPSTGFGANVLTF. The DNA of the CDR3 is TGTGCTAGCAGCCCAAGCACAGGTTTCGGGGCCAACGTCCTGACTTTC.

J is TRBJ2-2 and V is TRBV5-1, with a weak D call TRBD2 (7 bases). There are 16 residues in the CDR3. The germline CDR1 and CDR2 sequences are SGHRS and YFSETQ. V was shortened by 4 bases and J by 1 base, with 14 bases between the two germline ends. The CDR3 protein is CASSTRGTMNTGELFF. The CDR3 coding sequence is TGCGCCAGCAGCACAAGGGGGACTATGAACACCGGGGAGCTGTTTTTT.

V is TRBV5-6 and J is TRBJ2-7; TRBD1 is a possible D gene (5 bases). Trimming pared 6 bases from V and 2 bases from J, leaving 15 bases between. This CDR3 spans 14 amino acids. Germline assignment: CDR1 SGHDT and CDR2 YYEEEE. As DNA, the CDR3 is TGTGCCAGCACTGACAGCGACAATACCTACGAGCAGTACTTC. This gives the protein CASTDSDNTYEQYF.

The DNA of the CDR3 is TGCGCCAGCAGCTTGGACGGACAGGGTTACACCGGGGAGCTGTTTTTT. Translation: CASSLDGQGYTGELFF. The chain is built from TRBV5-1 and TRBJ2-2; 8 bases agree with TRBD1. In germline, CDR1 is SGHRS, CDR2 YFSETQ. The ends lost 0 bases at V and 3 bases at J; junction bases unmatched: 4. This CDR3 contains 16 residues.

The gene calls are TRBV3-1 (or the pseudogene TRBV3-2) and TRBJ1-3; D perhaps matches TRBD1 (6 bases). The CDR3 consists of 13 residues. Trimming took off 0 bases at V and 11 bases at J, with 11 bases between the two ends. Germline assignment: CDR1 LGHDT and CDR2 YNNKEL (reference sequence). This CDR3 is CASSQEQGRAIYF. The CDR3, as DNA: TGTGCCAGCAGCCAAGAACAGGGTAGAGCCATATATTTT.

V is TRBV7-2 and J is TRBJ2-6; TRBD1 might be the D (7 bases). The germline gives CDR1 SGHTA, CDR2 FQGNSA. Trimming cost V 2 bases and J 3 bases, with 11 bases left between them. The CDR3 loop spans 16 amino acids. DNA of the CDR3: TGTGCCAGCAGCTTACAGGGGGGTGGTGGGGCCAACGTCCTGACTTTC. Residues: CASSLQGGGGANVLTF.

This clone was recorded only once. The chain employs TRBV6-5 and TRBJ1-3; D not certain. The CDR3 is made up of 16 amino acids. Germline V gene lookup returns CDR1 MNHEY and CDR2 SVGAGI. V lost 1 base to trimming and J lost 0 bases, with 10 bases between them. The CDR3 protein is CASSYWAGRSGNTIYF. The CDR3 DNA reads as TGTGCCAGCAGTTACTGGGCGGGCCGCTCTGGAAACACCATATATTTT.

V is TRBV6-2 or TRBV6-3 and J is TRBJ2-2, with TRBD1 matching 7 bases. Trimming at V came to 6 bases and at J to 5 bases, leaving 6 bases not matched to a gene. Germline V CDR1 and CDR2: MNHEY, SVGEGT. The CDR3 spans 14 residues. The CDR3 nucleotides read TGTGCCAGCAGCCCACAGGGGTGGACCGGGGAGCTGTTTTTT. Translated, it gives CASSPQGWTGELFF.

The V and J genes are TRBV4-2 and TRBJ2-2, with TRBD1 identical over 8 bases. This CDR3 has 17 amino acids. V dropped 1 base and J dropped 4; count of bases not matched to a gene: 8. Germline CDR1 and CDR2: LGHNA and YNFKEQ. CDR3 residues: CASSQVGRGQSTGELFF. The CDR3 DNA is TGTGCCAGCAGCCAAGTCGGCAGGGGGCAGAGCACCGGGGAGCTGTTTTTT.

V is TRBV7-2 and J is TRBJ1-6; D possibly corresponds to TRBD1 (5 bases). The CDR3 length is 15 residues. With 7 bases removed from V and 6 bases from J, the gap between germline ends came to 16 bases. Germline CDR1 is SGHTA and CDR2 is FQGNSA. The CDR3 region has the DNA TGTGCCAGCACCGAAATTCGCAGGGTTAATTCACCCCTCCACTTT. It is translated as CASTEIRRVNSPLHF.

The V and J genes are TRBV15 and TRBJ1-1; D uncertain. The CDR3 sequence is 16 residues long. Trimming pared 0 bases from V and 0 bases from J, leaving 11 bases between. In germline, CDR1 is LNHNV, CDR2 YYDKDF (reference sequence). The CDR3 nucleotides read TGTGCCACCAGCAGAGATCGTGTAGACATGAACACTGAAGCTTTCTTT. It is translated as CATSRDRVDMNTEAFF.